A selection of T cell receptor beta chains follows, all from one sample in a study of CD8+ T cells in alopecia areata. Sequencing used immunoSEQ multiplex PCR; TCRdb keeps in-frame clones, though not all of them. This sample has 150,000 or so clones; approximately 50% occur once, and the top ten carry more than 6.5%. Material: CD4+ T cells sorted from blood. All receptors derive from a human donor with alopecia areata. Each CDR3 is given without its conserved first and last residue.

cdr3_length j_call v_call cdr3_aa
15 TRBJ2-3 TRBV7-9 ASSPRPTSGGTDTQY
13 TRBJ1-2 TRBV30 AWMRWTPPNYGYT
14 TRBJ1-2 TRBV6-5 ASSSLEGRRFYGYT
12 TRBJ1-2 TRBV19 ASSIEGANYGYT
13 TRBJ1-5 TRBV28 ASSGEGGRNQPQH
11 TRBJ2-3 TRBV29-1 SASTQHTDTQY
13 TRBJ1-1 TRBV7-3 ASSLTRRIDTEAF
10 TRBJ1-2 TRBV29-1 SVEGDSYGYT
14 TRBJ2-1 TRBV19 ASSRSGRPSYNEQF
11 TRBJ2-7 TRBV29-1 SVRSRTGAEQY
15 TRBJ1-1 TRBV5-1 ASSWRGQGTLNTEAF
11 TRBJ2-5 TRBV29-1 SVEQGAVETQY
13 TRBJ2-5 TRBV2 ASSTNSQGRETQY
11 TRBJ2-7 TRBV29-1 SVEASGAAEQY
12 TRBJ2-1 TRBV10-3 ATVDRGHVDEQF
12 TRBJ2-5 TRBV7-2 ASSPRADQETQY
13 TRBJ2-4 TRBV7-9 ASGTGTGTKNIQY
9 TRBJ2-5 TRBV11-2 ASSLGETQY
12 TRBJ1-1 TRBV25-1 ASSGYRGGTEAF
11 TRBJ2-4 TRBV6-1 ASRGTSTGTSY
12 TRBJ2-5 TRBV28 ASSPGPTTETQY
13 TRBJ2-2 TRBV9 ASSPSGSFTGELF